The clone carrying this TCR beta chain was picked up one time. The target antigen is unknown. Method: immunoSEQ multiplex PCR; TCRdb's copy keeps in-frame clones and lacks some. The sample contains about 120,000 clones, approximately 86% of which appear only once. CDR3 length equals 14 residues. Germline V CDR1 and CDR2: LGHDT, YNNKEL (reference sequence). J lost 6 bases, V lost 6 bases, and 5 bases had no gene match. The sample comes from a study of T cell responses to AZD1222 COVID-19 vaccine. Overall study findings and caveats: Among those given AZD1222, only five or six were seropositive at baseline. The study reported that nearly half of spike-specific TCRs target unmutated variant regions.

J is TRBJ2-7 and V is TRBV3-1 (or the pseudogene TRBV3-2), with TRBD2 identical over 13 bases. This receptor was obtained from an adult in good health. The material was peripheral blood, obtained on day 0 of AZD1222 vaccination. CDR3 sequence: CASRQRLAGGEQYF. The CDR3 coding sequence is TGTGCCAGCAGACAAAGACTAGCGGGGGGCGAGCAGTACTTC.